This TCR beta chain came from a study of blood T cell repertoires in COVID-19. The data were produced by immunoSEQ multiplex PCR, yet TCRdb's version contains in-frame clones alone and is incomplete. The data show some 260,000 clones, approximately 79% seen once. The CDR3 length is 13 residues. Input material: peripheral blood. This TCR was recovered from a woman in her thirties or forties with active or convalescent COVID-19. This sequence joins TRBV21-1 and TRBJ1-4; TRBD1 is taken as the D call from the table, unchecked against the DNA. TRBV21-1 is annotated as a pseudogene. Written as DNA, the CDR3 is TGTGCCACCAGGACAGGGGTAGGAGAAAAACTGTTTTTT. Its translation is CATRTGVGEKLFF.